Presented here are 10 T cell receptor beta chains from one specimen sequenced in a study of T cell changes during pregnancy in multiple sclerosis. The protocol was immunoSEQ multiplex PCR, while the TCRdb copy is restricted to in-frame clones and leaves out a portion. The table includes tens of thousands of clones, about 93% detected once. The sample was CD4+ T cells from peripheral blood mononuclear cells, taken in the second trimester of pregnancy. All receptors come from a female donor in good health, enrolled as a control in a pregnancy study.

V is TRBV4-1 and J is TRBJ1-4; 7 bases are shared with TRBD1. The CDR3 sequence is 17 residues long. Germline V gene data show CDR1 as MGHRA and CDR2 as YSYEKL. J was trimmed by 1 base and V by 4 bases; bases with no gene match: 9. CDR3 in DNA: TGCGCCAGCAGCCTAGCCGGGACAGTTAGAACTAATGAAAAACTGTTTTTT. This gives the protein CASSLAGTVRTNEKLFF.

V gene TRBV6-4 combines with J gene TRBJ2-7, with a weak D call TRBD2 (5 bases). The germline CDR1 and CDR2 sequences are MRHNA and SNTAGT. V lost 10 bases and J 2 bases, leaving 18 bases between the germline ends. There are 14 residues in the CDR3. Here the CDR3 DNA reads TGTGCCAACCCCGCGGTCGGACTTACCTACGAGCAGTACTTC. Amino acid sequence: CANPAVGLTYEQYF.

The chain has TRBV4-3 and TRBJ1-4; D possibly corresponds to TRBD1 (5 bases). The germline V gene has CDR1 LGHNA and CDR2 YSLEER. V was shortened by 4 bases and J by 7 bases, with 13 bases between the two germline ends. The CDR3 is 14 residues long. CDR3 nucleotide sequence: TGCGCCAGCAGCCGGGGCCTAGGAATTGAAAAACTGTTTTTT. It encodes CASSRGLGIEKLFF.

J is TRBJ1-2 and V is TRBV6-1; no reliable D call. Trimming removed 0 bases from V and 9 bases from J, with 11 bases in between. This CDR3 has 13 residues. Germline values: CDR1 MNHNS, CDR2 SASEGT. The CDR3 loop is CASSEAWGDRYTF. The CDR3 nucleotides are TGTGCCAGCAGTGAAGCGTGGGGAGACCGCTACACCTTC.

This chain joins TRBV5-1 and TRBJ2-3; 10 bases match TRBD2. The V segment lost 0 bases and the J segment 4 bases; nucleotides outside the gene matches: 11. Germline V gene sequence: CDR1 SGHRS, CDR2 YFSETQ. The CDR3 is made up of 18 amino acids. CDR3 coding DNA: TGCGCCAGCAGCTTGGCACCAGCGGGAGGGGGTTACCCAGATACGCAGTATTTT. It specifies CASSLAPAGGGYPDTQYF.

Turning to this clone: The junction departs from germline at one end; a sequencing error may be responsible. The CDR3 protein is CASRRAGTGVAETVF. In DNA, the CDR3 is TGTGCCAGCAGACGCGCCGGGACAGGGGTTGCGGAGACGGTTTTT. The rearrangement joins TRBV7-9 to TRBJ1-4; the match to TRBD1 covers 10 bases. This CDR3 contains 15 residues. Germline-derived CDR1 and CDR2 are SEHNR and FQNEAQ (reference sequence).

This clone occurred once. The chain carries TRBV9 and TRBJ2-5; TRBD1 matches at 7 bases. Germline V gives CDR1 SGDLS, CDR2 YYNGEE. The CDR3 is 15 amino acids. The V and J ends lost 2 bases and 1 base, in that order; junction bases with no gene match: 5. The chain's CDR3 is CASSVDRLAQETQYF. CDR3 in DNA: TGTGCCAGCAGCGTGGACAGGCTTGCCCAAGAGACCCAGTACTTC. The complete variable domain, with remaining parts taken from reference TRBV9 and TRBJ2-5, reads DSGVTQTPKHLITATGQRVTLRCSPRSGDLSVYWYQQSLDQGLQFLIQYYNGEERAKGNILERFSAQQFPDLHSELNLSSLELGDSALYFCASSVDRLAQETQYFGPGTRLLVL.

The chain couples TRBV6-6 to TRBJ1-5; D unclear. Germline V gives CDR1 MNHNY, CDR2 SVGAGI (reference sequence). The CDR3 length is 15 residues. Trimming left V 8 bases short and J 1 base short, with 15 bases between. The CDR3 protein is CASYSVGLSNQPQHF. As DNA, the CDR3 is TGTGCCAGCTATTCAGTCGGGTTAAGCAATCAGCCCCAGCATTTT.

The V and J genes are TRBV7-9 and TRBJ1-2; D is unresolved. Trimming cost V 10 bases and J 2 bases, with 11 bases left between them. This CDR3 region has 12 residues. The germline V gene encodes CDR1 SEHNR and CDR2 FQNEAQ (reference sequence). The CDR3 nucleotides read TGTGCCATCGGAGGGAGGAACTATGGCTACACCTTC. It translates to CAIGGRNYGYTF.

The V and J genes are TRBV18 and TRBJ1-5; 7 nucleotides match TRBD1. This CDR3 is 14 amino acids long. CDR1 is KGHSH, CDR2 LQKENI, per germline. The V segment lost 4 bases and the J segment 6 bases; nucleotides outside the gene matches: 6. CDR3: CASSRDREFQPQHF. The CDR3 region has the DNA TGTGCCAGCTCACGAGACAGGGAGTTTCAGCCCCAGCATTTT.